A selection of T cell receptor beta chains follows, all from one sample in a study of blood T cell repertoires in COVID-19. Sequenced by immunoSEQ multiplex PCR; TCRdb stores in-frame clones only, minus some. The sample includes approximately 300,000 clones, around 90% seen only once; the top ten take around 6.8%. Sequencing was performed on peripheral blood. These TCRs come from a woman in her 30s with COVID-19, enrolled during active disease. Both conserved end residues are part of each CDR3. The order of the fields is J gene, clone size, D gene, V gene, CDR3 protein, CDR3 DNA. A D gene is named only where the DNA matches it firmly. The size field is filled for only some rows; it gives once, few, many or a size class.

TRBJ2-7	once	-	TRBV21-1	CASSKPMLRMGHGDEQYF	TGTGCCAGCAGCAAACCAATGCTCCGGATGGGTCACGGAGACGAGCAGTACTTC
TRBJ2-3	-	TRBD2	TRBV6-4	CASSLAGSTDTQYF	TGTGCCAGCAGTCTAGCGGGAAGCACAGATACGCAGTATTTT
TRBJ2-7	-	-	TRBV10-2	CASSETENYEQYF	TGCGCCAGCAGTGAAACAGAGAACTACGAGCAGTACTTC
TRBJ2-2	-	TRBD2	TRBV28	CASSDTSGKNRGELFF	TGTGCCAGCAGTGATACTAGCGGGAAAAACAGGGGGGAGCTGTTTTTT
TRBJ2-7	-	-	TRBV2	CASSRTPPYEQYF	TGTGCCAGCAGTAGGACACCACCCTACGAGCAGTACTTC
TRBJ2-4	-	-	TRBV30	CAWSVGAGGNIQYF	TGTGCCTGGAGCGTAGGGGCTGGGGGCAACATTCAGTACTTC
TRBJ1-4	-	-	TRBV24-1	CATSDRRGQPVKKLFF	TGTGCCACCAGTGACCGGCGGGGCCAACCAGTTAAAAAACTGTTTTTT
TRBJ1-3	-	TRBD1	TRBV19	CASSIDGQGTSSGNTIYF	TGTGCCAGTAGTATAGACGGACAGGGCACCAGCTCTGGAAACACCATATATTTT
TRBJ1-5	once	-	TRBV30	CAWTRDNSNQPQHF	TGTGCCTGGACCCGAGATAATAGCAATCAGCCCCAGCATTTT
TRBJ1-5	-	-	TRBV24-1	CATSSESNQPQHF	TGTGCCACCAGTTCAGAAAGCAATCAGCCCCAGCATTTT
TRBJ2-1	-	-	TRBV7-3	CASRLGGEQFF	TGTGCCAGCAGATTAGGGGGGGAGCAGTTCTTC
TRBJ2-1	-	TRBD2	TRBV3-1/TRBV3-2	CASSKGLAELNEQFF	TGTGCCAGCAGCAAGGGACTAGCGGAACTCAATGAGCAGTTCTTC
TRBJ2-7	-	TRBD2	TRBV5-1	CASSPTSGSSYEQYF	TGCGCCAGCAGCCCGACTAGCGGGAGTTCCTACGAGCAGTACTTC
TRBJ1-1	-	-	TRBV27	CASSLLPSYRSTEAFF	TGTGCCAGCAGTTTACTCCCCTCGTACAGGTCAACTGAAGCTTTCTTT
TRBJ2-7	-	TRBD2	TRBV5-1	CASSPKGTSGRSPYEQYF	TGCGCCAGCAGCCCTAAGGGGACTAGCGGGAGGTCCCCCTACGAGCAGTACTTC
TRBJ1-2	-	TRBD1	TRBV14	CASSRPGTGNYGYTF	TGTGCCAGCAGCCGGCCCGGGACAGGAAACTATGGCTACACCTTC
TRBJ2-1	-	TRBD2	TRBV6-5	CASYMGGKQFF	TGTGCCAGCTATATGGGAGGGAAGCAGTTCTTC
TRBJ2-3	-	TRBD2	TRBV5-6	CASSLAAAGFTDTQYF	TGTGCCAGCAGCTTGGCCGCAGCGGGGTTCACAGATACGCAGTATTTT
TRBJ2-2	-	TRBD2	TRBV19	CASKKLAGGPTGELFF	TGTGCCAGTAAGAAACTAGCGGGAGGGCCCACCGGGGAGCTGTTTTTT
TRBJ1-4	-	TRBD1	TRBV5-6	CASSRTWDSDEKLFF	TGTGCCAGCAGCCGGACGTGGGACAGCGATGAAAAACTGTTTTTT
TRBJ1-3	once	-	TRBV5-6	CASSLIQPSGNTIYF	TGTGCCAGCAGCTTAATACAGCCCTCTGGAAACACCATATATTTT
TRBJ2-3	-	TRBD2	TRBV6-2/TRBV6-3	CASSYRTSGSLTDTQYF	TGTGCCAGCAGTTACCGGACTAGCGGGAGTTTAACAGATACGCAGTATTTT
TRBJ2-1	-	TRBD2	TRBV6-1	CASSEPGLAGGNEQFF	TGTGCCAGCAGTGAACCGGGACTAGCGGGAGGAAATGAGCAGTTCTTC
TRBJ2-2	-	-	TRBV19	CASTPLGAGELFF	TGTGCCAGTACTCCCCTAGGGGCCGGGGAGCTGTTTTTT
TRBJ2-2	-	TRBD2	TRBV29-1	CSVAIAGGNTGELFF	TGCAGCGTTGCTATAGCGGGGGGAAACACCGGGGAGCTGTTTTTT
TRBJ1-2	once	-	TRBV6-5	CASSPGGYYGYTF	TGTGCCAGCAGTCCCGGAGGTTACTATGGCTACACCTTC
TRBJ1-5	once	TRBD1	TRBV18	CASSSRTGGFQPQHF	TGTGCCAGCTCGTCACGGACAGGGGGCTTTCAGCCCCAGCATTTT
TRBJ1-2	-	-	TRBV6-5	CASSYALGRGYTF	TGTGCCAGCAGTTACGCCCTGGGGCGCGGCTACACCTTC
TRBJ2-1	-	TRBD2	TRBV4-1	CASSSGGRAYNEQFF	TGCGCCAGCAGCTCGGGAGGGAGGGCGTACAATGAGCAGTTCTTC
TRBJ1-5	-	-	TRBV20-1	CSASAGVAGNQPQHF	TGCAGTGCTAGTGCCGGGGTTGCGGGCAATCAGCCCCAGCATTTT
TRBJ1-3	-	-	TRBV14	CASSQEGSPGNTIYF	TGTGCCAGCAGCCAAGAGGGGAGCCCTGGAAACACCATATATTTT
TRBJ1-1	-	-	TRBV5-6	CASSLAGMSTEAFF	TGTGCCAGCAGCTTGGCAGGGATGTCCACTGAAGCTTTCTTT
TRBJ2-1	-	-	TRBV3-1/TRBV3-2	CASSPWRRKRFF	TGTGCCAGCAGCCCCTGGCGCCGGAAGCGGTTCTTC
TRBJ1-5	-	TRBD1	TRBV28	CASSLRQGYQPQHF	TGTGCCAGCAGTCTCCGACAGGGGTATCAGCCCCAGCATTTT
TRBJ1-1	-	TRBD1	TRBV7-9	CASSEPGQGTEAFF	TGTGCCAGCAGCGAACCGGGACAGGGTACTGAAGCTTTCTTT
TRBJ1-4	-	TRBD1	TRBV27	CASSLGQGDEKLFF	TGTGCCAGCAGTTTGGGACAGGGGGATGAAAAACTGTTTTTT
TRBJ1-1	-	TRBD1	TRBV6-6	CASSRPRQGFMNTEAFF	TGTGCCAGCAGTCGCCCGAGACAGGGGTTCATGAACACTGAAGCTTTCTTT
TRBJ1-3	-	-	TRBV6-5	CASSYSLTLSGNTIYF	TGTGCCAGCAGTTACTCTCTGACACTCTCTGGAAACACCATATATTTT
TRBJ2-7	-	TRBD1	TRBV28	CASSFGTGDSEQYF	TGTGCCAGCAGTTTTGGGACAGGGGATAGCGAGCAGTACTTC
TRBJ2-7	-	TRBD1	TRBV9	CASSGTGGTTQQYF	TGTGCCAGCAGCGGGACAGGGGGGACTACGCAGCAGTACTTC
TRBJ2-7	-	-	TRBV18	CASSPQAGVGRERRGEQYF	TGTGCCAGCTCACCACAGGCAGGGGTGGGCCGGGAAAGGCGCGGCGAGCAGTACTTC
TRBJ2-3	-	TRBD2	TRBV9	CASSAVAGGWTDTQYF	TGTGCCAGCAGTGCCGTCGCGGGAGGGTGGACAGATACGCAGTATTTT
TRBJ1-2	-	-	TRBV27	CASSLSHRAGYTF	TGTGCCAGCAGTTTATCCCACAGGGCTGGCTACACCTTC
TRBJ2-7	-	-	TRBV5-1	CASSLAGQGSSVAYEQYF	TGCGCCAGCAGCTTGGCCGGGCAGGGAAGCAGTGTGGCCTACGAGCAGTACTTC
TRBJ2-7	-	-	TRBV7-9	CASSQDSSSYEQYF	TGTGCCAGCAGCCAGGATTCAAGCTCCTACGAGCAGTACTTC
TRBJ1-1	-	-	TRBV6-5	CASSRGPEAFF	TGTGCCAGCAGCCGCGGGCCTGAAGCTTTCTTT